This T cell receptor beta chain was recovered during a study of response to subunit inactivated influenza vaccine. Germline CDR1 MDHEN, CDR2 SYDVKM. This CDR3 spans 17 amino acids. With V trimmed by 5 bases and J by 5 bases, 13 bases remained unmatched. One entry per CDR3 protein, called by TCRdb with MiXCR from the RT-PCR reads. The sample gives around 520,000 distinct CDR3 sequences, 10% to 15% of which show up once; approximately 10% is in the top ten. Findings and limits, study-wide: Authors suggested seasonal influenza vaccinations each recruit few new T cells.

In this sample, this clonotype turned up a few times. Antigen specificity is unknown. This rearrangement joins TRBV28 to TRBJ2-3, with TRBD2 matching 10 bases. This receptor was obtained from a man aged 45 to 65 who received an inactivated influenza vaccine. Sequences were derived from PBMCs from blood, sampled on the day of vaccination. Here the CDR3 reads CASSRLKLAGTGDTQYF. The CDR3, as DNA: TGTGCCAGCAGTCGCCTAAAACTAGCGGGAACAGGAGATACGCAGTATTTT.